The T cell receptor (beta chain) described here comes from a study of cytomegalovirus exposure and HLA in healthy donors. Across the whole study: An early release of data contained approximately 80 million unique TCRs, which came from HLA-typed donors. Findings and limits, study-wide: As a later analysis revealed, the rate of TCR association differed by HLA locus, with DRB1 most and HLA-C fewest. There were reportedly fewer N-insertions in an Asian-associated ancestry cluster than the roughly 670-donor mean, in a later analysis. Per a later analysis, HLA-associated TCR beta chains showed more clonal expansion than other, equally common TCR beta chains.

The CDR3 totals 14 residues. Germline CDR1 and CDR2: SGHAT and FQNNGV. The V gene end was trimmed by 5 bases and the J gene end by 0 bases; junction bases not matched to a gene: 3. This clone appeared a few times. Its target is not known. The PCR employed 60 Vbeta primers together with 13 Jbeta primers. Clones were sequenced by immunoSEQ multiplex PCR, and TCRdb holds only the in-frame ones, with some missing. The data contain tens of thousands of clones, 78% of them seen just once; the ten biggest clones take up approximately 9.8%. The receptor comes from a middle-aged man in good health and CMV-seronegative. The rearrangement links TRBV11-2 to TRBJ1-1; 7 nucleotides match TRBD1. The sample taken for sequencing was PBMCs. CDR3 protein: CASSGDRVNTEAFF. The CDR3 DNA reads TGTGCCAGCAGCGGTGACAGGGTGAACACTGAAGCTTTCTTT.